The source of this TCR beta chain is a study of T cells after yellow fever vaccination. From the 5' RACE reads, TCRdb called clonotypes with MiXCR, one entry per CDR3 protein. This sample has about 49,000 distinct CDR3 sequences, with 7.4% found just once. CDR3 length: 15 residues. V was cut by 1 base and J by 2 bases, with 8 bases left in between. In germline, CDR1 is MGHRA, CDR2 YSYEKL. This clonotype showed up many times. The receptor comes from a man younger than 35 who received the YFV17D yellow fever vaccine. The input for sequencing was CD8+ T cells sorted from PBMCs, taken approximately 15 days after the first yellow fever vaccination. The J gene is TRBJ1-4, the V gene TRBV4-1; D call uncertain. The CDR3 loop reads CASSQVAGTNEKLFF. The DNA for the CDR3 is TGCGCCAGCAGCCAAGTGGCTGGGACTAATGAAAAACTGTTTTTT.